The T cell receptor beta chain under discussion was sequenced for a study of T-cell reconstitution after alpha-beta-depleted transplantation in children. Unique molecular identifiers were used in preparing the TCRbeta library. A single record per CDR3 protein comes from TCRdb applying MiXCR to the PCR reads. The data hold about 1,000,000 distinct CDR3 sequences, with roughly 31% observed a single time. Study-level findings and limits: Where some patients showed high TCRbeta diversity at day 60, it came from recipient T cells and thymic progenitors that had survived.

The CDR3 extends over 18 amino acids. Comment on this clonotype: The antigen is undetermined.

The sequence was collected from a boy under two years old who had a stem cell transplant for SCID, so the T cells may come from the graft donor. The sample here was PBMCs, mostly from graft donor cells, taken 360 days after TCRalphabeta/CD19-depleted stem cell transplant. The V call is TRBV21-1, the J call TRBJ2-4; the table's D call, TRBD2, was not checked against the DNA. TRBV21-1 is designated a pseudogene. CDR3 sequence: CASSTGQYSLPAKNIQYF. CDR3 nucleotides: TGTGCCAGCAGCACCGGACAGTACTCCCTCCCAGCCAAAAACATTCAGTACTTC.